This passage covers 31 T cell receptor beta chains from one sample sequenced in a study of blood T cell repertoires in COVID-19. Libraries were prepared by immunoSEQ multiplex PCR; TCRdb keeps only in-frame clonotypes and omits some of them. The sample has 110,000 or so clones, 84% seen once. Input material: peripheral blood. These receptors all come from a woman between 40 and 50 years old with acute or convalescent COVID-19.

In its sample, this clone was seen a few times. This sequence joins TRBV6-5 and TRBJ2-1; 8 bases line up with TRBD2. Germline V gene data show CDR1 as MNHEY and CDR2 as SVGAGI. J was trimmed by 12 bases and V by 6 bases; bases with no gene match: 4. The CDR3 spans 11 residues. The CDR3 bases are TGTGCCAGCAGCCCCGCGGGGGGGCAGTTCTTC. Amino acids: CASSPAGGQFF.

The genes are TRBV4-1 and TRBJ2-7; 10 bases agree with TRBD1. This CDR3 spans 17 amino acids. V shed 0 bases and J 3 bases; nucleotides not matched to a gene: 8. Germline CDR1 and CDR2: MGHRA and YSYEKL. The CDR3 protein is CASSQEEPGTGDYEQYF. CDR3 DNA sequence: TGCGCCAGCAGCCAAGAGGAGCCCGGGACAGGGGACTACGAGCAGTACTTC.

Only a few counts were recorded for this clone. V and J are TRBV2 and TRBJ1-4; 7 bases align to TRBD1. The length of the CDR3 is 12 residues. The V segment lost 8 bases and the J segment 13 bases; nucleotides outside the gene matches: 10. Germline CDR1 reads SNHLY; CDR2 reads FYNNEI. CDR3: CASVAQGQGLFF. CDR3 nucleotide sequence: TGTGCCAGCGTCGCACAGGGGCAGGGACTGTTTTTT.

This chain joins TRBV6-1 and TRBJ1-2; weak D call: TRBD1 (5 bases). V lost 2 bases and J 4 bases, leaving 14 bases between the germline ends. The CDR3 runs to 15 residues. The germline V gene encodes CDR1 MNHNS and CDR2 SASEGT. In DNA, the CDR3 is TGTGCCAGCAGTGAATTTTTCGGCGGGACCTATGGCTACACCTTC. Protein: CASSEFFGGTYGYTF.

The V gene is TRBV5-5, the J gene TRBJ1-6, with 8 nucleotides matching TRBD1. CDR1 and CDR2 (germline): SGHKS, YYEKEE (reference sequence). The J segment lost 4 bases and the V segment lost 4 bases, leaving 7 bases of the junction unmatched. The CDR3 extends over 16 amino acids. The CDR3 DNA reads TGTGCCAGCAGCCGGAGCCAGGGGGCGTATAATTCACCCCTCCACTTT. It is translated as CASSRSQGAYNSPLHF.

The gene calls are TRBV5-1 and TRBJ2-7; 12 bases are shared with TRBD2. The V gene's germline CDR1 is SGHRS and CDR2 YFSETQ. V lost 4 bases to trimming and J lost 9 bases; unmatched junction nucleotides: 8. The CDR3 runs 14 residues. CDR3 nucleotide sequence: TGCGCCAGCAGCCCCCGACTAGCGGGGGAAAGGCAGTACTTC. It codes for CASSPRLAGERQYF.

V gene TRBV3-1 (or the pseudogene TRBV3-2) combines with J gene TRBJ1-2; 8 bases are shared with TRBD1. The CDR3 length is 12 residues. V was clipped by 4 bases and J by 8 bases; unmatched bases: 3. Looked up from germline, CDR1 is LGHDT and CDR2 is YNNKEL (reference sequence). In DNA, the CDR3 is TGTGCCAGCAGCCTCCCAGGGGGCGGCTACACCTTC. It is translated as CASSLPGGGYTF.

The chain carries TRBV30 and TRBJ1-1, with unresolved D. Trimming left V 3 bases short and J 10 bases short, with 15 bases between. Germline V gene sequence: CDR1 GTSNPN, CDR2 SVGIG (reference sequence). The CDR3 contains 12 residues. The CDR3 nucleotides read TGTGCCTGGAGCTCGACGAGGCTGGGAGCTTTCTTT. Translation: CAWSSTRLGAFF.

The rearrangement links TRBV30 to TRBJ1-2, with D possibly being TRBD1 (5 bases). Trimming left V 0 bases short and J 0 bases short, with 11 bases between. The germline V gene encodes CDR1 GTSNPN and CDR2 SVGIG (reference sequence). This CDR3 spans 15 amino acids. CDR3 in amino acids: CAWSVDGRANYGYTF. The CDR3 coding sequence is TGTGCCTGGAGTGTGGACGGCAGGGCTAACTATGGCTACACCTTC.

V usage is TRBV19 and J usage is TRBJ1-1, with D maybe TRBD1 (5 bases). The germline CDR1 and CDR2 sequences are LNHDA and SQIVND (reference sequence). The CDR3 is 14 residues long. The V gene lost 5 bases and the J gene lost 1 base, with 11 bases spanning the gap. The CDR3 region has the DNA TGTGCCAGTAGTCCCGGGACTGCGAACACTGAAGCTTTCTTT. Residues: CASSPGTANTEAFF.

This chain links TRBV19 with TRBJ2-2; 7 nucleotides agree with TRBD2. Germline CDR1 LNHDA, CDR2 SQIVND (reference sequence). Germline trimming cut 7 bases from V and 5 bases from J; bases unmatched to any gene: 7. There are 14 residues in the CDR3. In DNA form, the CDR3 reads TGTGCCAGTACCCACCGGGGAGGGACCGGGGAGCTGTTTTTT. It yields the protein CASTHRGGTGELFF. Looking up the rest from reference TRBV19 and TRBJ2-2 gives the full variable domain: DGGITQSPKYLFRKEGQNVTLSCEQNLNHDAMYWYRQDPGQGLRLIYYSQIVNDFQKGDIAEGYSVSREKKESFPLTVTSAQKNPTAFYLCASTHRGGTGELFFGEGSRLTVL.

This rearrangement joins TRBV28 to TRBJ1-2, with D possibly being TRBD1 (5 bases). CDR3 size: 12 residues. CDR1 MDHEN and CDR2 SYDVKM come from the germline V gene. V lost 6 bases to trimming and J lost 2 bases, with 7 bases between them. The CDR3 reads CASRRTNYGYTF. As DNA, the CDR3 is TGTGCCAGCAGGAGGACAAACTATGGCTACACCTTC.

The chain is built from TRBV7-9 and TRBJ1-5; perhaps TRBD1 as D (6 bases). The CDR3 is 15 amino acids. Between the trimmed V and J ends, which lost 1 base and 4 bases, there was a span of 11 bases. Germline lookup yields CDR1 SEHNR and CDR2 FQNEAQ (reference sequence). As DNA, the CDR3 is TGTGCCAGCAGCTTAGGAGGACAGAATAATCAGCCCCAGCATTTT. Amino acid sequence: CASSLGGQNNQPQHF.

V is TRBV3-1 (or the pseudogene TRBV3-2) and J is TRBJ2-5; the match to TRBD1 covers 11 bases. Germline V gives CDR1 LGHDT, CDR2 YNNKEL (reference sequence). J lost 4 bases, V lost 2 bases, and 6 bases had no gene match. This CDR3 is built from 16 residues. DNA for the CDR3: TGTGCCAGCAGCCAACCGGGACAGGGGGTTCGAGAGACCCAGTACTTC. Amino acids: CASSQPGQGVRETQYF.

The V and J genes are TRBV6-4 and TRBJ1-1; D is uncertain. The CDR3 runs to 13 residues. Germline lookup yields CDR1 MRHNA and CDR2 SNTAGT. Between the trimmed V and J ends, which lost 9 bases and 0 bases, there was a span of 11 bases. CDR3 region: CASRDTMNTEAFF. The CDR3 nucleotides read TGTGCCAGTCGTGACACAATGAACACTGAAGCTTTCTTT.

CDR3 amino acids: CASSVTVNTEAFF. In nucleotides, the CDR3 is TGTGCCAGCAGCGTAACAGTGAACACTGAAGCTTTCTTT. The chain combines TRBV9 with TRBJ1-1; D not certain. The CDR3 is 13 amino acids. Germline lookup yields CDR1 SGDLS and CDR2 YYNGEE. Trimming took off 1 base at V and 0 bases at J, with 4 bases between the two ends.

Only one count was recorded for this clone. The V call is TRBV7-9, the J call TRBJ2-7, with D possibly being TRBD1 (5 bases). V shed 5 bases and J shed 4 bases, with 24 bases lying between them. Germline V CDR1 and CDR2: SEHNR, FQNEAQ (reference sequence). CDR3 length: 17 amino acids. The CDR3 spells CASSPEGVASLGYEQYF. In nucleotides, the CDR3 is TGTGCCAGCAGCCCGGAAGGGGTGGCTAGTTTGGGGTACGAGCAGTACTTC.

This clone appeared once. The rearrangement uses TRBV12-5 and TRBJ1-1; D is undetermined. The CDR3 loop spans 13 amino acids. V was shortened by 5 bases and J by 3 bases, with 10 bases between the two germline ends. CDR1 LGHNT and CDR2 FRNRAP come from the germline V gene. CDR3 bases: TGTGCTAGTGGTCCTCGGGAGGACACTGAAGCTTTCTTT. This gives the protein CASGPREDTEAFF. Based on the CDR3 plus reference TRBV12-5 and TRBJ1-1, the full variable domain is DARVTQTPRHKVTEMGQEVTMRCQPILGHNTVFWYRQTMMQGLELLAYFRNRAPLDDSGMPKDRFSAEMPDATLATLKIQPSEPRDSAVYFCASGPREDTEAFFGQGTRLTVV.

This clone showed up just a few times. V usage is TRBV7-2 and J usage is TRBJ1-1, with 9 bases fitting TRBD1. The germline V gene has CDR1 SGHTA and CDR2 FQGNSA. The junction had 11 bases not matched to a gene; V was cut back by 5 bases and J by 4 bases. This CDR3 contains 16 residues. CDR3 sequence: CASSRGQGPQGTEAFF. In nucleotides, the CDR3 is TGTGCCAGCAGCCGGGGACAGGGACCTCAGGGCACTGAAGCTTTCTTT.

The chain joins TRBV6-5 to TRBJ2-4; 8 nucleotides agree with TRBD1. The germline gives CDR1 MNHEY, CDR2 SVGAGI. The junction had 11 bases not matched to a gene; V was cut back by 5 bases and J by 8 bases. The CDR3 has 15 amino acids. CDR3: CASSTRTGSRHIQYF. The CDR3, as DNA: TGTGCCAGCAGTACCCGGACAGGGTCGAGGCACATTCAGTACTTC.

This clone appeared once. This chain joins TRBV4-1 and TRBJ2-6, with D perhaps matching TRBD2 (5 bases). Germline V gives CDR1 MGHRA, CDR2 YSYEKL. V was trimmed by 0 bases and J by 0 bases, leaving 15 bases between them. The CDR3 totals 19 residues. CDR3 amino acids: CASSQDPGKFRSGANVLTF. The CDR3 DNA follows: TGCGCCAGCAGCCAAGATCCCGGGAAATTCCGCTCTGGGGCCAACGTCCTGACTTTC.

The V gene is TRBV11-2, the J gene TRBJ2-1, with 12 bases that match TRBD2. The length of the CDR3 is 14 residues. The V gene end was trimmed by 5 bases and the J gene end by 9 bases; junction bases not matched to a gene: 5. Germline V lookup: CDR1 SGHAT, CDR2 FQNNGV. The DNA for the CDR3 is TGTGCCAGCAGCCCCGGACTAGCGGGGTCTGAGCAGTTCTTC. The encoded protein is CASSPGLAGSEQFF.

This clone appeared a single time. The V gene is TRBV12-3 or TRBV12-4, the J gene TRBJ1-1; D is possibly TRBD1 (5 bases). Trimming took off 3 bases at V and 4 bases at J, with 9 bases between the two ends. This CDR3 region has 13 residues. The CDR3 loop is CASSFQRGTEAFF. Written as DNA, the CDR3 is TGTGCCAGCAGTTTTCAAAGGGGCACTGAAGCTTTCTTT.

V is TRBV6-5 and J is TRBJ1-5, with D maybe TRBD1 (6 bases). The germline V gene encodes CDR1 MNHEY and CDR2 SVGAGI. Trimming shortened V by 2 bases and J by 2 bases, and 10 bases separated the two germline ends. The CDR3 spans 15 residues. CDR3: CASSYGGQGNQPQHF. The DNA for the CDR3 is TGTGCCAGCAGTTACGGGGGCCAGGGCAATCAGCCCCAGCATTTT.

The chain has TRBV6-1 and TRBJ1-2; D ambiguous. Looked up from germline, CDR1 is MNHNS and CDR2 is SASEGT. Trimming removed 2 bases from V and 7 bases from J, with 5 bases in between. The CDR3 has 11 residues. CDR3 in amino acids: CASSETSGYTF. The DNA for the CDR3 is TGTGCCAGCAGTGAAACCAGTGGCTACACCTTC.

The J gene is TRBJ2-7, the V gene TRBV6-2 or TRBV6-3; possibly TRBD2 for D (7 bases). The V and J ends lost 5 bases and 2 bases respectively, with 19 bases between them. This CDR3 is built from 16 residues. Germline V gene sequence: CDR1 MNHEY, CDR2 SVGEGT. The CDR3 DNA is TGTGCCAGCAGTAGCGTCCGGGCGGGGGCAACCTACGAGCAGTACTTC. It specifies CASSSVRAGATYEQYF.

This clone appeared once. The chain links TRBV4-1 to TRBJ2-2; 10 bases are a match to TRBD1. CDR1 is MGHRA, CDR2 YSYEKL, per germline. CDR3 size: 16 residues. With V trimmed by 0 bases and J by 6 bases, 4 bases remained unmatched. The chain's CDR3 is CASSQDRTGGSGELFF. For the CDR3, the DNA is TGCGCCAGCAGCCAAGATAGGACAGGGGGGTCCGGGGAGCTGTTTTTT.

The gene calls are TRBV11-2 and TRBJ1-5; maybe TRBD1 (6 bases). The CDR3 sequence is 14 residues long. The germline CDR1 and CDR2 sequences are SGHAT and FQNNGV. V lost 4 bases, J lost 2 bases, and 9 bases lay in between. The CDR3 reads CASSWTDGNQPQHF. The DNA of the CDR3 is TGTGCCAGCAGCTGGACAGATGGCAATCAGCCCCAGCATTTT.

The genes are TRBV6-2 or TRBV6-3 and TRBJ1-5; D gene uncertain. The germline gives CDR1 MNHEY, CDR2 SVGEGT. The CDR3 consists of 12 residues. Trimming took 6 bases from V and 6 from J, leaving 9 bases between them. The CDR3 nucleotides read TGTGCCAGCAGCGGCCAATTTCAGCCCCAGCATTTT. Residues: CASSGQFQPQHF.

This chain joins TRBV7-2 and TRBJ1-2; 8 bases align to TRBD1. The CDR3 is made up of 17 amino acids. Looked up from germline, CDR1 is SGHTA and CDR2 is FQGNSA. V lost 5 bases to trimming and J lost 6 bases; unmatched junction nucleotides: 17. The CDR3 loop reads CASSLDDGTGGRDGYTF. In DNA form, the CDR3 reads TGTGCCAGCAGCCTAGATGACGGGACAGGTGGTAGGGATGGCTACACCTTC.

J is TRBJ1-1 and V is TRBV11-3, with D unclear. CDR1 and CDR2 from the germline V gene are SGHNT and YENEEA. There are 15 residues in the CDR3. V lost 5 bases, J lost 2 bases, and 15 bases lay in between. The CDR3 region has the DNA TGTGCCAGCAGCCGAGGATTCGGGGATAACACTGAAGCTTTCTTT. It specifies CASSRGFGDNTEAFF.